This passage covers 19 T cell receptor beta chains from one sample sequenced in a study of T cells in Graves' hyperthyroidism and ophthalmopathy. From RNA transcripts, TCR beta CDR3 regions were amplified. A first-round RT-PCR of the TCR CDR3 used the HTBI primer set. TCRdb fed the multiplex PCR reads into MiXCR, producing one record per CDR3 protein. The table includes approximately 610,000 distinct CDR3 sequences, roughly 14% detected once. Sequencing was performed on blood. Receptors originate from a woman aged 40-49 years with Graves' ophthalmopathy.

This clonotype was seen a few times. The V call is TRBV19, the J call TRBJ2-7, with unresolved D. Per germline, CDR1 LNHDA and CDR2 SQIVND (reference sequence). The CDR3 covers 19 residues. Trimming pared 0 bases from V and 2 bases from J, leaving 23 bases between. The DNA of the CDR3 is TGTGCCAGTAGTATAGATTTGGGCGTGCCTAGTAGGAAGCCCTACGAGCAGTACTTC. This sequence encodes CASSIDLGVPSRKPYEQYF.

This clonotype was seen repeatedly, ten times or more. This sequence joins TRBV5-1 and TRBJ2-7; D unclear. Germline values: CDR1 SGHRS, CDR2 YFSETQ. This CDR3 spans 14 amino acids. Trimming took off 4 bases at V and 4 bases at J, with 15 bases between the two ends. DNA of the CDR3: TGCGCCAGCAGCCTGGACCCTGGGTGGTACGAGCAGTACTTC. As protein: CASSLDPGWYEQYF.

This clonotype has at least ten counts. The chain links TRBV5-1 to TRBJ2-5, with unresolved D. Trimming took off 6 bases at V and 5 bases at J, with 17 bases between the two ends. This CDR3 contains 14 residues. Germline assignment: CDR1 SGHRS and CDR2 YFSETQ. The CDR3 loop reads CASKISPHGETQYF. The CDR3 DNA is TGCGCCAGCAAAATAAGCCCCCATGGGGAGACCCAGTACTTC.

This clonotype was detected a few times. The chain combines TRBV6-1 with TRBJ1-1, with D uncertain. The CDR3 contains 14 residues. Trimming shortened V by 6 bases and J by 1 base, and 12 bases separated the two germline ends. Germline V CDR1 and CDR2: MNHNS, SASEGT. The CDR3 is CASSSPRQNTEAFF. As DNA, the CDR3 is TGTGCCAGCAGCAGCCCCCGACAGAACACTGAAGCTTTCTTT.

This clonotype was counted many times. The chain has TRBV30 and TRBJ2-5; D is possibly TRBD1 or TRBD2 (5 bases each). Trimming took 0 bases from V and 5 from J, leaving 10 bases between them. The CDR3 covers 13 residues. The germline CDR1 and CDR2 sequences are GTSNPN and SVGIG (reference sequence). This CDR3 reads CAWSVARDETQYF. As DNA, the CDR3 is TGTGCCTGGAGTGTAGCCAGGGACGAGACCCAGTACTTC.

This clonotype appeared many times. The J gene is TRBJ1-2, the V gene TRBV6-5; 8 positions agree with TRBD1. With 7 bases clipped from V and 4 bases from J, the junction kept 5 bases outside the gene matches. Germline V gene data show CDR1 as MNHEY and CDR2 as SVGAGI. The CDR3 totals 13 residues. Written as DNA, the CDR3 is TGTGCCAGCAAGCCTGGACAGGGCTATGGCTACACCTTC. Translating it yields CASKPGQGYGYTF.

The sample holds many counts of this clonotype. The rearrangement joins TRBV20-1 to TRBJ1-5; 7 bases agree with TRBD1. Trimming cost V 6 bases and J 1 base; bases outside gene matches: 6. The CDR3 is 14 amino acids. Germline CDR1 is DFQATT and CDR2 is SNEGSKA (reference sequence). Here the CDR3 reads CSARKGQSNQPQHF. The CDR3 nucleotides read TGCAGTGCCCGGAAGGGACAGAGCAATCAGCCCCAGCATTTT.

The chain recombines TRBV5-1 with TRBJ1-1; the D gene is possibly TRBD1 (6 bases). V was trimmed by 4 bases and J by 0 bases, leaving 13 bases between them. Germline assignment: CDR1 SGHRS and CDR2 YFSETQ. This CDR3 has 15 amino acids. The CDR3 loop is CASSPRSGVNTEAFF. For the CDR3, the DNA is TGCGCCAGCAGCCCTCGGTCAGGGGTGAACACTGAAGCTTTCTTT.

This clonotype was observed many times. The chain recombines TRBV28 with TRBJ2-7, with D perhaps matching TRBD1 or TRBD2 (5 bases each). CDR1 MDHEN and CDR2 SYDVKM come from the germline V gene. Trimming pared 3 bases from V and 0 bases from J, leaving 15 bases between. The CDR3 spans 16 residues. The CDR3 DNA reads TGTGCCAGCAGTTTGCCCGGGACCGATCACTCCTACGAGCAGTACTTC. Its translation: CASSLPGTDHSYEQYF.

This clonotype was detected many times. The V call is TRBV29-1, the J call TRBJ1-1; 8 positions agree with TRBD1. Germline trimming cut 7 bases from V and 2 bases from J; bases unmatched to any gene: 9. The germline V gene encodes CDR1 SQVTM and CDR2 ANQGSEA. The CDR3 length is 14 residues. CDR3 protein: CSAKIGQGNTEAFF. The CDR3 nucleotides read TGCAGCGCTAAGATTGGACAGGGAAACACTGAAGCTTTCTTT. Filled out from reference TRBV29-1 and TRBJ1-1, the complete variable domain reads SAVISQKPSRDICQRGTSLTIQCQVDSQVTMMFWYRQQPGQSLTLIATANQGSEATYESGFVIDKFPISRPNLTFSTLTVSNMSPEDSSIYLCSAKIGQGNTEAFFGQGTRLTVV.

This clonotype was seen more than once but under ten times. The genes are TRBV20-1 and TRBJ1-5; possible D gene TRBD1, 6 bases. The germline CDR1 and CDR2 sequences are DFQATT and SNEGSKA (reference sequence). V lost 4 bases and J 8 bases, leaving 12 bases between the germline ends. The CDR3 is made up of 12 amino acids. CDR3 DNA sequence: TGCAGTGCTACTGGGGGCGACGAGCCCCAGCATTTT. The encoded protein is CSATGGDEPQHF.

This clonotype was counted many times. The rearrangement joins TRBV20-1 to TRBJ1-2, with no clear D. Germline lookup yields CDR1 DFQATT and CDR2 SNEGSKA (reference sequence). The CDR3 is 15 amino acids. V dropped 0 bases and J dropped 4 bases, with 15 bases sitting between them. The CDR3, as DNA: TGCAGTGCTAGAGAGAGTCGGCAGGAGCTCTATGGCTACACCTTC. Translated, it gives CSARESRQELYGYTF.

The sample holds a few counts of this clonotype. This chain uses TRBV20-1 with TRBJ2-7, with 12 positions matching TRBD2. V lost 3 bases, J lost 5 bases, and 8 bases stayed unmatched. This CDR3 has 15 residues. From germline, CDR1 is DFQATT and CDR2 SNEGSKA (reference sequence). The CDR3 coding sequence is TGCAGTGCTAGGGGGGCTAGCGGGAGGGGAAACGAGCAGTACTTC. Its translation: CSARGASGRGNEQYF.

This chain connects TRBV4-1 to TRBJ1-6, with D possibly matching TRBD1 (5 bases). CDR3 size: 14 residues. The V and J ends lost 1 base and 9 bases respectively, with 10 bases between them. Germline V gene sequence: CDR1 MGHRA, CDR2 YSYEKL. CDR3 sequence (DNA): TGCGCCAGCAGCCAAGGGGGGTTGGGTTCACCCCTCCACTTT. It specifies CASSQGGLGSPLHF.

This clonotype occurred many times. DNA of the CDR3: TGCGCCAGCAGCTTTGGACACGTGAACACTGAAGCTTTCTTT. It is translated as CASSFGHVNTEAFF. The chain couples TRBV5-1 to TRBJ1-1; weak D call: TRBD1 (5 bases). Germline V gene lookup returns CDR1 SGHRS and CDR2 YFSETQ. The CDR3 is 14 residues long. Trimming left V 2 bases short and J 0 bases short, with 8 bases between. Full variable domain (rest looked up from reference TRBV5-1 and TRBJ1-1): KAGVTQTPRYLIKTRGQQVTLSCSPISGHRSVSWYQQTPGQGLQFLFEYFSETQRNKGNFPGRFSGRQFSNSRSEMNVSTLELGDSALYLCASSFGHVNTEAFFGQGTRLTVV.

This chain uses TRBV15 with TRBJ2-7; TRBD2 agrees at 9 bases. The V gene end was trimmed by 0 bases and the J gene end by 1 base; junction bases not matched to a gene: 13. The CDR3 sequence is 19 residues long. CDR1 is LNHNV, CDR2 YYDKDF, per germline (reference sequence). The CDR3 loop is CATSRDLGLAESKSYEQYF. DNA of the CDR3: TGTGCCACCAGCAGAGATTTGGGACTAGCCGAATCAAAATCCTACGAGCAGTACTTC. The variable domain in full, with the rest retrieved from reference TRBV15 and TRBJ2-7, is DAMVIQNPRYQVTQFGKPVTLSCSQTLNHNVMYWYQQKSSQAPKLLFHYYDKDFNNEADTPDNFQSRRPNTSFCFLDIRSPGLGDTAMYLCATSRDLGLAESKSYEQYFGPGTRLTVT.

The table lists this clonotype with many counts. V gene TRBV28 combines with J gene TRBJ2-7; D is perhaps TRBD1 (5 bases). This CDR3 comprises 14 residues. Per the germline V gene, CDR1 is MDHEN and CDR2 is SYDVKM. V dropped 10 bases and J dropped 1 base, with 17 bases sitting between them. The CDR3 spells CATMGFQGSYEQYF. In DNA form, the CDR3 reads TGTGCCACCATGGGCTTCCAGGGTTCCTACGAGCAGTACTTC.

This clonotype was counted at least ten times. The chain is built from TRBV30 and TRBJ2-5; TRBD2 matches at 10 bases. The CDR3 runs 16 residues. Germline assignment: CDR1 GTSNPN and CDR2 SVGIG (reference sequence). J was trimmed by 3 bases and V by 1 base; bases with no gene match: 8. The CDR3 loop is CAWSDWSGLAEETQYF. CDR3 nucleotide sequence: TGTGCCTGGAGTGATTGGAGTGGACTAGCGGAAGAGACCCAGTACTTC.

This clonotype was counted a few times. The chain employs TRBV6-1 and TRBJ1-5; D is perhaps TRBD1 (5 bases). This CDR3 has 14 amino acids. V was clipped by 8 bases and J by 2 bases, with 13 bases between them. The germline gives CDR1 MNHNS, CDR2 SASEGT. The CDR3 bases are TGTGCCAGCGCTCTAGTCAGGGGCAATCAGCCCCAGCATTTT. As protein: CASALVRGNQPQHF.